The 32 T cell receptor beta chains in this list originate from one sample, sequenced in a study of T cells in Graves' hyperthyroidism and ophthalmopathy. Template material for amplifying TCR beta CDR3 regions consisted of RNA transcripts. Researchers ran a first-round RT-PCR on the TCR CDR3 using the HTBI primer set. TCRdb recomputed calls from the multiplex PCR reads with MiXCR, one row per CDR3 protein. Altogether under 400,000 distinct CDR3 sequences are present, roughly 23% being singletons, with the ten largest covering 50%. The material sequenced was blood. The receptors originated from a woman aged 45 to 65 with Graves' hyperthyroidism.

This clonotype was detected ten times or more. The chain employs TRBV6-1 and TRBJ1-4; D remains ambiguous. Germline V gives CDR1 MNHNS, CDR2 SASEGT. This CDR3 has 13 amino acids. The V and J ends lost 7 bases and 7 bases respectively, with 13 bases between them. The CDR3 DNA is TGTGCCAGCACTTCTGCGGAGGGTGAAAAACTGTTTTTT. Residues: CASTSAEGEKLFF.

V gene TRBV7-9 combines with J gene TRBJ2-1; 8 nucleotides line up with TRBD2. V trimming: 4 bases; J trimming: 7 bases; junction bases outside the gene matches: 9. The CDR3 length is 15 residues. Germline-derived CDR1 and CDR2 are SEHNR and FQNEAQ (reference sequence). The CDR3 here is CASSSTGTSWNEQFF. The CDR3 bases are TGTGCCAGCAGCTCAACCGGGACTAGTTGGAATGAGCAGTTCTTC.

V is TRBV24-1 and J is TRBJ2-7; no clear D gene. In germline, CDR1 is KGHDR, CDR2 SFDVKD. CDR3 size: 14 residues. V lost 11 bases to trimming and J lost 3 bases, with 19 bases between them. Here the CDR3 DNA reads TGTGCCATCCCCCCCCACAGAGTCATCTACGAGCAGTACTTC. Its translation is CAIPPHRVIYEQYF.

The genes are TRBV20-1 and TRBJ2-5; 10 bases match TRBD2. V gave up 0 bases and J gave up 5 bases; unmatched junction bases: 3. CDR1 is DFQATT and CDR2 is SNEGSKA in the germline V gene (reference sequence). The CDR3 is made up of 14 amino acids. DNA of the CDR3: TGCAGTGCTAGAGATCCTAGCGGGGGTGAGACCCAGTACTTC. Translating it yields CSARDPSGGETQYF.

This clonotype was recorded at least ten times. The V gene is TRBV25-1, the J gene TRBJ1-3, with D maybe TRBD1 (5 bases). The V gene lost 8 bases and the J gene lost 0 bases, with 11 bases spanning the gap. Germline CDR1 is MGHDK and CDR2 is SYGVNS. The CDR3 is made up of 14 amino acids. CDR3: CASSGLSSGNTIYF. Here the CDR3 DNA reads TGTGCCAGCTCGGGACTCTCCTCTGGAAACACCATATATTTT.

This clonotype was observed at least ten times. The genes are TRBV2 and TRBJ2-4; 8 nucleotides match TRBD1. CDR3 size: 15 residues. After removal of 2 bases from V and 6 bases from J, the junction contained 6 bases not matched to a gene. Per germline, CDR1 SNHLY and CDR2 FYNNEI. CDR3 coding DNA: TGTGCCAGCAGTGAATGGCCAGGGGGCGGAAACATTCAGTACTTC. Translation gives CASSEWPGGGNIQYF.

This clonotype has just one count. The chain carries TRBV2 and TRBJ1-5; 7 positions match TRBD1. V was clipped by 5 bases and J by 3 bases; unmatched bases: 4. The CDR3 runs to 14 residues. Looked up from germline, CDR1 is SNHLY and CDR2 is FYNNEI. In nucleotides, the CDR3 is TGTGCCAGCAGTAGGACAGGTATCAATCAGCCCCAGCATTTT. This gives the protein CASSRTGINQPQHF.

This clonotype was counted only a few times. The rearrangement links TRBV6-6 to TRBJ2-7; D might be TRBD1 (8 bases). The CDR3 totals 14 residues. V was pared by 2 bases and J by 3 bases, with 11 bases between. Looked up from germline, CDR1 is MNHNY and CDR2 is SVGAGI (reference sequence). CDR3 sequence reads: CASSYNRGGYEQYF. The DNA of the CDR3 is TGTGCCAGCAGTTACAACAGGGGGGGCTACGAGCAGTACTTC.

This clonotype was counted at least ten times. The genes are TRBV6-1 and TRBJ2-1, with TRBD2 identical over 11 bases. The germline gives CDR1 MNHNS, CDR2 SASEGT. V was clipped by 5 bases and J by 10 bases; unmatched bases: 7. This CDR3 contains 14 residues. CDR3 amino acids: CASSRTSGPLEQFF. In nucleotides, the CDR3 is TGTGCCAGCAGTAGGACTAGCGGGCCATTGGAGCAGTTCTTC.

This clonotype was found many times. The rearrangement joins TRBV10-1 to TRBJ2-2; the D call may be TRBD1 or TRBD2 (5 bases each). This CDR3 spans 13 amino acids. CDR1 and CDR2 (germline): WNHNN, SYGVQD (reference sequence). With 2 bases removed from V and 7 bases from J, the gap between germline ends came to 8 bases. This CDR3 is CASSERDGGELFF. The CDR3 coding sequence is TGCGCCAGCAGTGAGCGGGACGGCGGGGAGCTGTTTTTT.

In this sample, this clonotype turned up many times. The chain joins TRBV5-1 to TRBJ2-1, with 8 nucleotides matching TRBD2. Germline V lookup: CDR1 SGHRS, CDR2 YFSETQ. Trimming removed 0 bases from V and 8 bases from J; junction bases left unmatched: 7. The CDR3 runs 15 residues. This chain's CDR3 is CASSLAGTRQDEQFF. CDR3 sequence (DNA): TGCGCCAGCAGCTTGGCCGGGACTAGGCAGGATGAGCAGTTCTTC. The full variable domain, rest sourced from reference TRBV5-1 and TRBJ2-1, is KAGVTQTPRYLIKTRGQQVTLSCSPISGHRSVSWYQQTPGQGLQFLFEYFSETQRNKGNFPGRFSGRQFSNSRSEMNVSTLELGDSALYLCASSLAGTRQDEQFFGPGTRLTVL.

This clonotype was seen repeatedly, ten times or more. J is TRBJ2-3 and V is TRBV11-3, with 9 bases identical to TRBD2. The CDR3 spans 16 residues. V lost 6 bases, J lost 1 base, and 8 bases stayed unmatched. Germline V gene sequence: CDR1 SGHNT, CDR2 YENEEA. CDR3 DNA sequence: TGTGCCAGCAGTCCAATAGCGGGAGACGGCACAGATACGCAGTATTTT. Protein sequence: CASSPIAGDGTDTQYF.

V gene TRBV6-1 combines with J gene TRBJ2-3; 8 bases map to TRBD2. Unmatched junction bases numbered 5, after V lost 6 bases and J lost 3 bases. Germline CDR1 reads MNHNS; CDR2 reads SASEGT. The CDR3 has 14 amino acids. CDR3 amino acids: CASSPGLVTDTQYF. For the CDR3, the DNA is TGTGCCAGCAGCCCGGGACTAGTGACAGATACGCAGTATTTT.

The table lists this clonotype with many counts. As DNA, the CDR3 is TGTGCCAGCAGCCAAGGCGGCCGGAACACTGAAGCTTTCTTT. This translates into CASSQGGRNTEAFF. The chain recombines TRBV3-1 with TRBJ1-1; D remains unclear. Per germline, CDR1 LGHDT and CDR2 YNNKEL (reference sequence). The CDR3 spans 14 residues. Trimming took 1 base from V and 1 from J, leaving 7 bases between them.

This clonotype was found a few times. This sequence joins TRBV14 and TRBJ1-2; D is possibly TRBD1 (6 bases). This CDR3 has 15 amino acids. The germline V and J ends were trimmed by 4 bases and 4 bases, with 16 bases remaining between them. CDR1 is SGHDN and CDR2 is FVKESK in the germline V gene. CDR3 bases: TGTGCCAGCAGCCCTCAAGGACAGATTCCCTATGGCTACACCTTC. Translated, it gives CASSPQGQIPYGYTF.

This clonotype appeared a single time. The CDR3 sequence is CASSFLDTEAFF. CDR3 in DNA: TGTGCCAGCAGTTTTCTCGACACTGAAGCTTTCTTT. The rearrangement joins TRBV7-9 to TRBJ1-1, with D uncertain. Trimming left V 6 bases short and J 3 bases short, with 8 bases between. There are 12 residues in the CDR3. CDR1 is SEHNR, CDR2 FQNEAQ, per germline (reference sequence).

This clonotype was detected ten times or more. The chain links TRBV5-1 to TRBJ1-1, with D possibly being TRBD1 (5 bases). Trimming left V 4 bases short and J 0 bases short, with 19 bases between. Germline V lookup: CDR1 SGHRS, CDR2 YFSETQ. There are 17 residues in the CDR3. The CDR3 coding sequence is TGCGCCAGCAGCCCCCTGCCCCCCGGGACGGTGAACACTGAAGCTTTCTTT. Amino acid sequence: CASSPLPPGTVNTEAFF.

This clonotype was seen many times. V usage is TRBV5-1 and J usage is TRBJ1-5; no clear D gene. The CDR3 runs to 16 residues. The V gene lost 2 bases and the J gene lost 0 bases, with 12 bases spanning the gap. Germline CDR1 is SGHRS and CDR2 is YFSETQ. This CDR3 is CASSFCQDYSNQPQHF. DNA of the CDR3: TGCGCCAGCAGCTTTTGTCAGGACTATAGCAATCAGCCCCAGCATTTT.

This rearrangement joins TRBV28 to TRBJ2-3; no reliable D call. Germline values: CDR1 MDHEN, CDR2 SYDVKM. With 3 bases removed from V and 4 bases from J, the gap between germline ends came to 8 bases. The CDR3 consists of 13 residues. CDR3 in DNA: TGTGCCAGCAGTTTTCGGGTCCCAGATACGCAGTATTTT. As protein: CASSFRVPDTQYF.

This clonotype came up many times. This chain links TRBV30 with TRBJ2-3; 9 nucleotides agree with TRBD2. Looked up from germline, CDR1 is GTSNPN and CDR2 is SVGIG (reference sequence). V lost 5 bases to trimming and J lost 0 bases; unmatched junction nucleotides: 6. The CDR3 consists of 15 residues. The CDR3 DNA sequence: TGTGCCTGGGTTAAGACTAGCGGAAGCACAGATACGCAGTATTTT. It is translated as CAWVKTSGSTDTQYF.

Comment on this clonotype: Possible read error: a much larger clone is one base away. The chain joins TRBV2 to TRBJ2-1; 9 bases match TRBD1. There are 15 residues in the CDR3. CDR1 and CDR2 from the germline V gene are SNHLY and FYNNEI. This CDR3 reads CTIDVGTGRGNEQFF. In DNA, the CDR3 is TGTACCATCGACGTCGGGACAGGGCGAGGCAATGAGCAGTTCTTC. Using reference TRBV2 and TRBJ2-1 for the parts outside the CDR3, the full variable domain is EPEVTQTPSHQVTQMGQEVILRCVPISNHLYFYWYRQILGQKVEFLVSFYNNEISEKSEIFDDQFSVERPDGSNFTLKIRSTKLEDSAMYFCTIDVGTGRGNEQFFGPGTRLTVL.

The chain links TRBV2 to TRBJ2-1, with TRBD2 matching 11 bases. The CDR3 has 16 residues. The ends lost 7 bases at V and 3 bases at J; junction bases unmatched: 8. Germline V CDR1 and CDR2: SNHLY, FYNNEI. The CDR3 bases are TGTGCCAGCAAACCATCCGGGACTAGCGGCTACAATGAGCAGTTCTTC. Translation: CASKPSGTSGYNEQFF.

Ten or more counts support this clonotype. The chain uses TRBV20-1 and TRBJ2-2, with D perhaps matching TRBD2 (6 bases). This CDR3 contains 14 residues. Germline V lookup: CDR1 DFQATT, CDR2 SNEGSKA (reference sequence). V lost 3 bases and J 2 bases, leaving 10 bases between the germline ends. The CDR3 bases are TGCAGTGCTAGGGCGGGGTCAAACACCGGGGAGCTGTTTTTT. Translation: CSARAGSNTGELFF.

Worth noting for this clonotype: Given a much more abundant clone one base away, this may be a read error. CDR3 residues: CASSEIGTVGQPQHF. CDR3 DNA: TGCGCCAGCAGCGAGATCGGGACAGTGGGTCAGCCCCAGCATTTT. V gene TRBV4-1 combines with J gene TRBJ1-5, with 7 bases lining up with TRBD1. In germline, CDR1 is MGHRA, CDR2 YSYEKL. This CDR3 contains 15 residues. V lost 5 bases and J lost 6; bases outside the gene matches: 10.

V is TRBV20-1 and J is TRBJ2-3, with TRBD1 matching 7 bases. Losses at the gene ends were 1 base for V and 4 bases for J; bases not matched to a gene: 5. Per germline, CDR1 DFQATT and CDR2 SNEGSKA (reference sequence). The CDR3 sequence is 14 residues long. CDR3 DNA: TGCAGTGCTAGAGGACAGGGCTCCCCAGATACGCAGTATTTT. This sequence encodes CSARGQGSPDTQYF.

This clonotype has ten or more counts. V usage is TRBV20-1 and J usage is TRBJ2-1; D tentatively fits TRBD1 or TRBD2 (5 bases each). CDR3 size: 15 residues. V dropped 3 bases and J dropped 0 bases, with 12 bases sitting between them. In germline, CDR1 is DFQATT, CDR2 SNEGSKA (reference sequence). The CDR3 is CSASIWGSSYNEQFF. DNA for the CDR3: TGCAGTGCTAGCATTTGGGGGTCCTCCTACAATGAGCAGTTCTTC.

In this sample, this clonotype turned up a few times. V is TRBV19 and J is TRBJ2-2; D might be TRBD2 (7 bases). CDR1 is LNHDA, CDR2 SQIVND, per germline (reference sequence). This CDR3 comprises 16 residues. V gave up 3 bases and J gave up 6 bases, with 17 bases separating them. CDR3 region: CASSMSSGTISGELFF. CDR3 bases: TGTGCCAGTAGTATGTCCAGCGGGACAATTTCCGGGGAGCTGTTTTTT.

This clonotype has just a few counts. The genes are TRBV14 and TRBJ2-1, with D tentatively TRBD2 (5 bases). Trimming pared 6 bases from V and 9 bases from J, leaving 18 bases between. There are 14 residues in the CDR3. The germline V gene has CDR1 SGHDN and CDR2 FVKESK. The CDR3 bases are TGTGCCAGCAGAGGGAGCGGTGCGGTTGGTGAGCAGTTCTTC. Translation: CASRGSGAVGEQFF.

This clonotype has a handful of counts. The V gene is TRBV7-2, the J gene TRBJ1-1; D perhaps matches TRBD1 (5 bases). The germline V gene encodes CDR1 SGHTA and CDR2 FQGNSA. The V gene lost 5 bases and the J gene lost 7 bases, with 17 bases spanning the gap. The CDR3 totals 14 residues. This chain's CDR3 is CASSTGPGRVEAFF. The DNA of the CDR3 is TGTGCCAGCAGCACAGGCCCAGGACGTGTTGAAGCTTTCTTT. Full variable domain (rest looked up from reference TRBV7-2 and TRBJ1-1): GAGVSQSPSNKVTEKGKDVELRCDPISGHTALYWYRQSLGQGLEFLIYFQGNSAPDKSGLPSDRFSAERTGGSVSTLTIQRTQQEDSAVYLCASSTGPGRVEAFFGQGTRLTVV.

In this sample, this clonotype turned up many times. The chain combines TRBV10-3 with TRBJ2-5; 8 bases fit TRBD1. V trimming: 8 bases; J trimming: 1 base; junction bases outside the gene matches: 6. Germline V gene lookup returns CDR1 ENHRY and CDR2 SYGVKD. This CDR3 comprises 14 residues. The CDR3 nucleotides read TGTGCCATCCGCGGTGGGACAGGCCAAGAGACCCAGTACTTC. Translation: CAIRGGTGQETQYF.

This chain links TRBV27 with TRBJ2-2, with 8 bases that match TRBD1. The CDR3 has 14 amino acids. The germline CDR1 and CDR2 sequences are MNHEY and SMNVEV (reference sequence). V trimming: 5 bases; J trimming: 5 bases; junction bases outside the gene matches: 4. This CDR3 reads CASSSRQGTGELFF. The CDR3 region has the DNA TGTGCCAGCAGTAGCCGACAGGGGACCGGGGAGCTGTTTTTT.

The gene calls are TRBV3-1 and TRBJ2-6, with a weak D call TRBD2 (5 bases). The CDR3 consists of 18 residues. CDR1 is LGHDT, CDR2 YNNKEL, per germline (reference sequence). V lost 0 bases, J lost 4 bases, and 16 bases lay in between. The CDR3: CASSQDGLASFGANVLTF. The CDR3 coding sequence is TGTGCCAGCAGCCAAGATGGGCTAGCCTCCTTCGGGGCCAACGTCCTGACTTTC.